This TCR beta chain appears in the sequencing data of a study of EBV T-cell therapy then PD-1 blockade in nasopharyngeal carcinoma. On this clone: Its specificity is unknown.

Germline CDR1 SQVTM, CDR2 ANQGSEA. The germline V and J ends were trimmed by 4 bases and 1 base, with 8 bases remaining between them. CDR3 length: 12 amino acids. The method was immunoSEQ multiplex PCR; TCRdb's version includes in-frame clones alone and lacks a portion of them. This table has approximately 13,000 clones, around four fifths appearing once. As for treatment: AdE1-LMPpoly-expanded autologous EBV-specific T-cell therapy followed by anti-PD-1 nivolumab. The sequences come from CD8+ T cells from blood, collected at roughly day 99 from a patient whose treatment included autologous EBV-specific T cells and nivolumab. This TCR was sampled from a man aged 40-49 years with nasopharyngeal carcinoma. The chain carries TRBV29-1 and TRBJ2-7; a possible D gene is TRBD1 (6 bases). CDR3 coding DNA: TGCAGCGTTGGAGGACAGTCCTACGAGCAGTACTTC. Amino acids: CSVGGQSYEQYF.